The sequence of this T cell receptor beta chain was determined in a study of T cell changes during pregnancy in multiple sclerosis. This clone was counted a single time. The CDR3 covers 14 residues. Germline V gene sequence: CDR1 MDHEN, CDR2 SYDVKM. With 3 bases removed from V and 4 bases from J, the gap between germline ends came to 12 bases. TCRdb's table, derived via immunoSEQ multiplex PCR, lists solely in-frame clones and lacks some. Of roughly 80,000 clones listed, about 93% are singletons. This material consisted of peripheral blood, taken after pregnancy. The sequence came from a female donor in good health, enrolled as a control in a pregnancy study. J is TRBJ1-2 and V is TRBV28; perhaps TRBD1 as D (5 bases). The CDR3 region is CASSFVAGPYGYTF. Written as DNA, the CDR3 is TGTGCCAGCAGTTTCGTTGCAGGGCCCTATGGCTACACCTTC.